This record concerns one T cell receptor (beta chain) sequence. The data were taken from a study of blood T cells in healthy people across ages. For the second PCR, which ran for about 7 to 11 cycles, a sample-barcoded 5' primer and a J-beta primer mix were used. TCRdb itself ran the 5' RACE reads through MiXCR, one entry per CDR3 protein. This table holds about 780,000 distinct CDR3 sequences, around 62% found once. The CDR3 has 15 amino acids. Source material: blood. The receptor was derived from a man aged 30 to 39 in good health. The rearrangement links TRBV12-3 or TRBV12-4 to TRBJ2-7; maybe TRBD1 (6 bases). The DNA end is more similar to TRBJ2-5, so the J call may be wrong. The CDR3 sequence: CASSPMGRGEETQYF. As DNA, the CDR3 is TGTGCCAGCAGCCCAATGGGCAGGGGTGAGGAGACCCAGTACTTC.